The 9 T cell receptor beta chains listed next were all sequenced from one sample in a study of patients and donors after allogeneic stem cell transplantation. TCRdb recomputed calls from the RT-PCR reads with MiXCR, one row per CDR3 protein. The table records roughly 880,000 distinct CDR3 sequences, 15% to 20% of them present only once. The sequenced sample consisted of blood, either unsorted or a sorted T cell fraction (not recorded which). The receptors here all came from a human donor who was either an allogeneic HSCT recipient or a stem cell or donor lymphocyte infusion donor (not recorded which). It is not recorded whose cells these are; they may come from a transplant donor.

CDR3 protein: CASSPDWNYGYTF. The CDR3 bases are TGCGCCAGCAGCCCGGATTGGAACTATGGCTACACCTTC. This chain joins TRBV5-1 and TRBJ1-2; D is unresolved. The germline CDR1 and CDR2 sequences are SGHRS and YFSETQ. V was trimmed by 4 bases and J by 2 bases, leaving 9 bases between them. The CDR3 covers 13 residues. Complete variable domain (other parts from reference TRBV5-1 and TRBJ1-2): KAGVTQTPRYLIKTRGQQVTLSCSPISGHRSVSWYQQTPGQGLQFLFEYFSETQRNKGNFPGRFSGRQFSNSRSEMNVSTLELGDSALYLCASSPDWNYGYTFGSGTRLTVV.

This sequence joins TRBV5-1 and TRBJ1-3; D unclear. V lost 2 bases and J lost 2, with 8 bases in between. The length of the CDR3 is 14 residues. Looked up from germline, CDR1 is SGHRS and CDR2 is YFSETQ. For the CDR3, the DNA is TGCGCCAGCAGCTTATACGGAGCTGGAAACACCATATATTTT. Encoded protein: CASSLYGAGNTIYF.

This clonotype appeared a few times. The chain joins TRBV5-1 to TRBJ1-2, with D possibly being TRBD1 (6 bases). The length of the CDR3 is 16 residues. Germline V lookup: CDR1 SGHRS, CDR2 YFSETQ. V lost 0 bases and J lost 0, with 12 bases in between. The CDR3 loop reads CASSLVSGASNYGYTF. In DNA form, the CDR3 reads TGCGCCAGCAGCTTGGTTTCGGGGGCCTCTAACTATGGCTACACCTTC. Combining the CDR3 with reference TRBV5-1 and TRBJ1-2 gives the whole variable domain KAGVTQTPRYLIKTRGQQVTLSCSPISGHRSVSWYQQTPGQGLQFLFEYFSETQRNKGNFPGRFSGRQFSNSRSEMNVSTLELGDSALYLCASSLVSGASNYGYTFGSGTRLTVV.

This clonotype was seen ten or more times. V usage is TRBV29-1 and J usage is TRBJ2-1; no clear D gene. V was cut by 7 bases and J by 16 bases, with 11 bases left in between. This CDR3 region has 8 residues. The germline V gene encodes CDR1 SQVTM and CDR2 ANQGSEA. This CDR3 reads CSAEREFF. For the CDR3, the DNA is TGCAGCGCGGAGCGCGAATTCTTC.

This clonotype has a handful of counts. The chain has TRBV30 and TRBJ2-1, with D possibly being TRBD1 (5 bases). Trimming shortened V by 0 bases and J by 9 bases, and 12 bases separated the two germline ends. This CDR3 contains 13 residues. In germline, CDR1 is GTSNPN, CDR2 SVGIG (reference sequence). The CDR3 here is CAWSVGQGSEQFF. CDR3 coding DNA: TGTGCCTGGAGTGTTGGGCAGGGCAGTGAGCAGTTCTTC. Looking up the rest from reference TRBV30 and TRBJ2-1 gives the full variable domain: SQTIHQWPATLVQPVGSPLSLECTVEGTSNPNLYWYRQAAGRGLQLLFYSVGIGQISSEVPQNLSASRPQDRQFILSSKKLLLSDSGFYLCAWSVGQGSEQFFGPGTRLTVL.

This chain connects TRBV6-1 to TRBJ1-5, with TRBD1 matching 7 bases. This CDR3 has 14 residues. The germline CDR1 and CDR2 sequences are MNHNS and SASEGT. V shed 6 bases and J 3 bases; nucleotides not matched to a gene: 5. The CDR3 loop is CASRRDSLNQPQHF. CDR3 sequence (DNA): TGTGCCAGCAGGCGGGACAGTCTCAATCAGCCCCAGCATTTT.

The chain employs TRBV14 and TRBJ1-2, with D tentatively TRBD1 (6 bases). V lost 3 bases, J lost 2 bases, and 16 bases lay in between. The CDR3 is 16 amino acids. The germline CDR1 and CDR2 sequences are SGHDN and FVKESK. The CDR3 region has the DNA TGTGCCAGCAGCCATTGGATGGGGGGCCTAAACTATGGCTACACCTTC. As protein: CASSHWMGGLNYGYTF.

This clonotype was recorded a few times. The chain joins TRBV20-1 to TRBJ1-1; D gene unclear. CDR3 length: 15 amino acids. V lost 6 bases and J 4 bases, leaving 21 bases between the germline ends. Germline V gene data show CDR1 as DFQATT and CDR2 as SNEGSKA (reference sequence). This CDR3 reads CSAPTPGLGFTEAFF. The CDR3 nucleotides read TGCAGTGCCCCAACACCAGGCCTTGGGTTCACTGAAGCTTTCTTT.

This chain connects TRBV6-5 to TRBJ2-1; 9 bases are a match to TRBD1. Germline trimming cut 0 bases from V and 14 bases from J; bases unmatched to any gene: 11. Germline values: CDR1 MNHEY, CDR2 SVGAGI. The CDR3 has 15 amino acids. The CDR3 DNA is TGTGCCAGCAGTTACTCGCAGCGGGACAGGGATGAAAAGTTCTTC. Its translation: CASSYSQRDRDEKFF.